This T cell receptor beta chain was retrieved from a study of blood T cell repertoires in COVID-19. Method: immunoSEQ multiplex PCR; TCRdb's copy keeps in-frame clones and lacks some. The data contain about 120,000 clones, roughly 85% of them singletons. This CDR3 has 17 residues. In germline, CDR1 is LGHNA, CDR2 YNFKEQ. Trimming removed 0 bases from V and 4 bases from J, with 16 bases in between. The receptor was derived from a man aged 25 to 45 with acute or convalescent COVID-19. The sequencing input was peripheral blood. The J gene is TRBJ2-1, the V gene TRBV4-2, with D possibly matching TRBD2 (6 bases). The CDR3 DNA sequence: TGTGCCAGCAGCCAAGAGCCGGGACTGACCTATTACAATGAGCAGTTCTTC. Translating it yields CASSQEPGLTYYNEQFF.